The present T cell receptor (beta chain) was sequenced within a study of technical replicates of blood from a few donors. Repertoires were generated with immunoSEQ multiplex PCR, while TCRdb's copy carries only in-frame clones and drops some. Of 95,000 to 100,000 clones in the sample, under 97% were seen once. With 0 bases clipped from V and 4 bases from J, the junction kept 3 bases outside the gene matches. The germline CDR1 and CDR2 sequences are WNHNN and SYGVQD (reference sequence). CDR3 size: 16 residues. This chain uses TRBV10-1 with TRBJ2-1; the match to TRBD2 covers 10 bases. The origin of this receptor is a human donor in good health. The specimen was T cells isolated from PBMCs. In nucleotides, the CDR3 is TGCGCCAGCAGTGAGTCGAGGACTAGCGGATACAATGAGCAGTTCTTC. This translates into CASSESRTSGYNEQFF.